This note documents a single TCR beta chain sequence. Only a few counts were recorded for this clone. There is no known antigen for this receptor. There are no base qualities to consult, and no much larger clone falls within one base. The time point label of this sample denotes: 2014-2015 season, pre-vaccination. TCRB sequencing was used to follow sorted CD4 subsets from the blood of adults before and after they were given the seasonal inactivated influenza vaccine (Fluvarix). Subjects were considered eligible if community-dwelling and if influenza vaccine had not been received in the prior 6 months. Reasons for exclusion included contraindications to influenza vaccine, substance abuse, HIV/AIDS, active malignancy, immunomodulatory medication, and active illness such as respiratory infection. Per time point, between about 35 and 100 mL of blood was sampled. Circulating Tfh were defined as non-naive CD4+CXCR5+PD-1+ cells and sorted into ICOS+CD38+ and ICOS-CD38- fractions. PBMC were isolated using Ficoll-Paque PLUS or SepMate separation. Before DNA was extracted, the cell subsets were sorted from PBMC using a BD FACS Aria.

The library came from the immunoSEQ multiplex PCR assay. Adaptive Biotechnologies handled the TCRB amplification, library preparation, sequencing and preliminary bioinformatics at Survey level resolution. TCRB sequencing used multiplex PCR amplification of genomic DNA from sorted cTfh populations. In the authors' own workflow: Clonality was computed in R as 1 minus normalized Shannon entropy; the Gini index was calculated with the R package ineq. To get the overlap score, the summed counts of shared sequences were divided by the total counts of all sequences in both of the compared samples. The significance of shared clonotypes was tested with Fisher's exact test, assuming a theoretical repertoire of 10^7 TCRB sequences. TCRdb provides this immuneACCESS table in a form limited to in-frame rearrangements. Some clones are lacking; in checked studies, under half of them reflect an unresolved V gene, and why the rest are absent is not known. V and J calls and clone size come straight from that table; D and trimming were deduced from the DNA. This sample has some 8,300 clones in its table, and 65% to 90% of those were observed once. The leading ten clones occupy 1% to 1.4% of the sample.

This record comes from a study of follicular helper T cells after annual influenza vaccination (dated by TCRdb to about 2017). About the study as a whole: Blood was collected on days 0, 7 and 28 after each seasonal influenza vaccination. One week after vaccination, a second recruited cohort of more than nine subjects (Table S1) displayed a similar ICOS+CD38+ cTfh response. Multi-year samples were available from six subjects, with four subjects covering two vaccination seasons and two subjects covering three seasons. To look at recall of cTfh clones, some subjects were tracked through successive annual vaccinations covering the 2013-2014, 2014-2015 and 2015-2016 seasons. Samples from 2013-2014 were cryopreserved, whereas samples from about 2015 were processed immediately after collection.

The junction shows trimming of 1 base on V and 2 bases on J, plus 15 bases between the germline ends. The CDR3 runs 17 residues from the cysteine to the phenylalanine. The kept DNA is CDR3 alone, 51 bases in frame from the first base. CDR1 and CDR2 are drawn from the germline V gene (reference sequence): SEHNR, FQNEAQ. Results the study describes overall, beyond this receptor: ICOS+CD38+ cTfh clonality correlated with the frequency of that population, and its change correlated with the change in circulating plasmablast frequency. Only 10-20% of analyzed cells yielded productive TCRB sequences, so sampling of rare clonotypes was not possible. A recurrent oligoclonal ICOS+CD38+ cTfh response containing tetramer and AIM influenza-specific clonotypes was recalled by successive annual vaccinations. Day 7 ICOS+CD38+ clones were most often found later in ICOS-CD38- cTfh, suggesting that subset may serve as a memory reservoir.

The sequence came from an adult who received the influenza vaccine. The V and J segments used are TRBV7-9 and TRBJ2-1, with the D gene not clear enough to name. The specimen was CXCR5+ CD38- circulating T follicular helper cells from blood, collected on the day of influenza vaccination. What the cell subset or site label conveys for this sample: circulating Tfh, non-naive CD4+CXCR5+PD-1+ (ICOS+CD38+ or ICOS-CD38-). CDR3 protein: CASSLGSTARAYNEQFF. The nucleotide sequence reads TGTGCCAGCAGCTTAGGGTCCACAGCTCGGGCCTACAATGAGCAGTTCTTC.